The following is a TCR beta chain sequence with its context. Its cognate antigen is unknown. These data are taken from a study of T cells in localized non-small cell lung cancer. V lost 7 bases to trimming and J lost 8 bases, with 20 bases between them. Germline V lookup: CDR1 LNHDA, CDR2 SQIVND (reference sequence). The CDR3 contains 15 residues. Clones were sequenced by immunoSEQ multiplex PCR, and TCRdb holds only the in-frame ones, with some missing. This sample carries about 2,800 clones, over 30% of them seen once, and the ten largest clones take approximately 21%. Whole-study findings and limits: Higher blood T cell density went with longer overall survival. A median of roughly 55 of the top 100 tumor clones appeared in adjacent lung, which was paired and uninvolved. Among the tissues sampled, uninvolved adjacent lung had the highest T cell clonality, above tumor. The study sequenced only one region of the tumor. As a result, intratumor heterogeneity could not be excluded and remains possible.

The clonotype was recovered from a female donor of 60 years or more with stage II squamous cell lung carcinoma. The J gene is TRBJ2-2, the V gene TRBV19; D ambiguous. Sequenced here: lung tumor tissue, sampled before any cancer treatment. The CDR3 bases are TGTGCCAGTAAGGCTACCTTACCTCTCGGAGGGGAGCTGTTTTTT. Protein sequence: CASKATLPLGGELFF.